The present entry profiles one TCR beta chain with its context. Antigen: not known. This record belongs to a study of cytomegalovirus exposure and HLA in healthy donors. Both 60 Vbeta primers and 13 Jbeta primers went into the PCR. Repertoires were generated with immunoSEQ multiplex PCR, while TCRdb's copy carries only in-frame clones and drops some. Found here are about 130,000 clones, about 61% of them singletons; the top ten hold roughly 2.5%. Whole-study findings and limits: High sensitivity and specificity were reportedly achieved when the classifier diagnosed cytomegalovirus status. Later work showed greater clonal expansion in HLA-associated TCR beta chains than in equally common others. Reportedly, HLA-A and HLA-B alleles of most subjects were accurately predicted from TCR beta. There were some V segments, including TRBV6-2 and TRBV6-3, excluded as indistinguishable.

This CDR3 contains 14 residues. J gave up 5 bases and V 6 bases, and 6 bases lay outside the gene matches. CDR1 and CDR2 (germline): SNHLY, FYNNEI. This rearrangement joins TRBV2 to TRBJ1-3, with TRBD1 matching 8 bases. The specimen was PBMCs. The source is a woman between 40 and 50 years old in good health and CMV-seronegative. CDR3 sequence: CASRDQGARNTIYF. Here the CDR3 DNA reads TGTGCCAGCAGGGACCAGGGGGCTCGAAACACCATATATTTT.